This T cell receptor (beta chain) was retrieved from a study of blood T cell repertoires in COVID-19. Across the study: Cohort 3 recovery required two negative PCRs, clearance, or symptom resolution. Sources were T cells, B-cell-depleted T cells, or PBMCs; the material itself was cDNA or gDNA.

TCRdb's copy holds only in-frame clones and misses some; the assay was immunoSEQ multiplex PCR. This table has 350,000 to 400,000 clones, more than 70% appearing once. The source is a man aged 35 to 55 in a cohort exposed to, infected with or recovered from COVID-19 (not recorded which). The sample was PBMCs or T cells enriched from blood (not recorded which).

The CDR3 here is CASSPTGGKSYEQYF. The CDR3 region has the DNA TGCGCCAGCAGCCCTACAGGGGGCAAGTCCTACGAGCAGTACTTC. The chain has TRBV5-1 and TRBJ2-7; TRBD1 aligns across 9 bases. After removal of 4 bases from V and 1 base from J, the junction contained 6 bases not matched to a gene. The length of the CDR3 is 15 residues. Germline-derived CDR1 and CDR2 are SGHRS and YFSETQ.